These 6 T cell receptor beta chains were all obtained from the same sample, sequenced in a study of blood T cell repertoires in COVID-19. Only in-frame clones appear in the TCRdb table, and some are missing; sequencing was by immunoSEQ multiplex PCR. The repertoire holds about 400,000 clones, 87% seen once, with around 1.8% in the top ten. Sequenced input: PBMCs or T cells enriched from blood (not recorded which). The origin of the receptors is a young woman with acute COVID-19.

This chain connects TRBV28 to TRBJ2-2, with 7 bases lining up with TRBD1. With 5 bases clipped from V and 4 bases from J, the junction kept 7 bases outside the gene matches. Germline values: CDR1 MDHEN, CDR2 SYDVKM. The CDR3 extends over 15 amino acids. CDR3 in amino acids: CASSLGTATTGELFF. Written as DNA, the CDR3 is TGTGCCAGCAGTCTAGGGACAGCGACCACCGGGGAGCTGTTTTTT. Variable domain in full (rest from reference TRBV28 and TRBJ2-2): DVKVTQSSRYLVKRTGEKVFLECVQDMDHENMFWYRQDPGLGLRLIYFSYDVKMKEKGDIPEGYSVSREKKERFSLILESASTNQTSMYLCASSLGTATTGELFFGEGSRLTVL.

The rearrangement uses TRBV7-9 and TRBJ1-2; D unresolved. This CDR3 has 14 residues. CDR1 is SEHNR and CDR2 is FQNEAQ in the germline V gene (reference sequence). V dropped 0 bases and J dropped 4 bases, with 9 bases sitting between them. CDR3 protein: CASSLAMTPYGYTF. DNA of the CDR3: TGTGCCAGCAGCTTAGCGATGACTCCCTATGGCTACACCTTC.

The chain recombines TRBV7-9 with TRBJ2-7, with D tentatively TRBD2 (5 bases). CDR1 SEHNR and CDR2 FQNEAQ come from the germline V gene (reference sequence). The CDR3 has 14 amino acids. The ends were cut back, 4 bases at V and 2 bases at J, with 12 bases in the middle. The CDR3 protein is CASSSLTGTYEQYF. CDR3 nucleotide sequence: TGTGCCAGCAGCTCTCTAACCGGGACCTACGAGCAGTACTTC.

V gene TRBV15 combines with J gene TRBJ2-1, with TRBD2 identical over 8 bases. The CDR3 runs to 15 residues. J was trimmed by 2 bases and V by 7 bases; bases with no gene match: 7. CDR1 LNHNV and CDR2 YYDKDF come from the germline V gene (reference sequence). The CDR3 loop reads CATKRTSQAYNEQFF. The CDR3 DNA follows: TGTGCCACCAAAAGGACTAGCCAAGCCTACAATGAGCAGTTCTTC. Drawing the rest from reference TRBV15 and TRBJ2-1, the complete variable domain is DAMVIQNPRYQVTQFGKPVTLSCSQTLNHNVMYWYQQKSSQAPKLLFHYYDKDFNNEADTPDNFQSRRPNTSFCFLDIRSPGLGDTAMYLCATKRTSQAYNEQFFGPGTRLTVL.

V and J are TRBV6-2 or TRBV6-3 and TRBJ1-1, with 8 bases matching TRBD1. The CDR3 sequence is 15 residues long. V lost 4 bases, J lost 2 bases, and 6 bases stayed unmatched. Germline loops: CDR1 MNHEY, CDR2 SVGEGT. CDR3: CASSSRGQGNTEAFF. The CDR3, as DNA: TGTGCCAGCAGTTCCCGCGGACAGGGCAACACTGAAGCTTTCTTT.

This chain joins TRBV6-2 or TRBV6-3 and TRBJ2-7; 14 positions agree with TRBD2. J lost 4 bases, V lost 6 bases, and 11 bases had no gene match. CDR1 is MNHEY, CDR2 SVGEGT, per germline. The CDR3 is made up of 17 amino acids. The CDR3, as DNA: TGTGCCAGCAGCCGTCCTCGACTAGCGGGAGGGCCTTACGAGCAGTACTTC. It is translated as CASSRPRLAGGPYEQYF.